The 14 T cell receptor beta chains below all came from one sample that was sequenced in a study of T cell repertoires in cytomegalovirus infection. MiXCR was run by TCRdb on the reads, yielding one entry per CDR3 protein. The profile covers 150,000 to 200,000 distinct CDR3 sequences, with approximately 30% appearing a single time and 31% taken by the ten largest. Sequencing used PBMCs. These receptors all stem from a human donor in good health (CMV status not recorded). Some clones in this sample may be carry-over from other donors' samples.

This clonotype was seen at least ten times. This chain links TRBV6-6 with TRBJ1-6, with D perhaps matching TRBD1 (6 bases). V gave up 8 bases and J gave up 8 bases, with 19 bases separating them. The germline V gene has CDR1 MNHNY and CDR2 SVGAGI (reference sequence). The CDR3 is made up of 15 amino acids. The CDR3 here is CASRRLGGGYSPLHF. CDR3 nucleotide sequence: TGTGCCAGCCGACGGCTCGGGGGCGGGTATTCACCCCTCCACTTT.

In its sample, this clonotype was seen many times. The chain recombines TRBV12-3 or TRBV12-4 with TRBJ1-2, with D perhaps TRBD1 (5 bases). Trimming stripped 3 bases from V and 8 bases from J, with 10 bases between. The CDR3 loop spans 12 amino acids. Here the CDR3 reads CASSFTGTGYTF. For the CDR3, the DNA is TGTGCCAGCAGTTTTACAGGAACAGGCTACACCTTC.

The J gene is TRBJ2-1, the V gene TRBV7-2, with TRBD2 matching 10 bases. Unmatched junction bases numbered 5, after V lost 5 bases and J lost 4 bases. The germline V gene has CDR1 SGHTA and CDR2 FQGNSA. This CDR3 comprises 15 residues. The CDR3 bases are TGTGCCAGCAGCCAAGCGGGGGGGTTATACAATGAGCAGTTCTTC. This translates into CASSQAGGLYNEQFF.

This clonotype was observed many times. The J gene is TRBJ2-2, the V gene TRBV7-2; 12 bases are shared with TRBD1. After removal of 1 base from V and 7 bases from J, the junction contained 4 bases not matched to a gene. CDR1 is SGHTA and CDR2 is FQGNSA in the germline V gene. CDR3 length: 16 amino acids. The CDR3: CASSLEGQGAGGELFF. CDR3 bases: TGTGCCAGCAGCTTAGAGGGACAGGGGGCAGGCGGGGAGCTGTTTTTT.

This clonotype has at least ten counts. V usage is TRBV19 and J usage is TRBJ1-1, with D possibly matching TRBD1 (5 bases). The CDR3 length is 13 residues. Germline V CDR1 and CDR2: LNHDA, SQIVND (reference sequence). The germline V and J ends were trimmed by 4 bases and 6 bases, with 12 bases remaining between them. CDR3 coding DNA: TGTGCCAGTAGTACCAGGACACTTCCTGAAGCTTTCTTT. Protein product: CASSTRTLPEAFF.

This clonotype was observed a handful of times. This chain connects TRBV3-1 to TRBJ2-3; D gene unclear. With 3 bases removed from V and 0 bases from J, the gap between germline ends came to 16 bases. In germline, CDR1 is LGHDT, CDR2 YNNKEL (reference sequence). The CDR3 covers 17 residues. The CDR3, as DNA: TGTGCCAGCAGCCACCCGCGACAAGCAGGCAGCACAGATACGCAGTATTTT. Its translation is CASSHPRQAGSTDTQYF.

Written as DNA, the CDR3 is TGTGCCAGCAGCTTAGCGGTGGCTGGCAGGGGGCTTTCGAATTCACCCCTCCACTTT. This translates into CASSLAVAGRGLSNSPLHF. The chain couples TRBV7-2 to TRBJ1-6; TRBD1 aligns across 8 bases. With 0 bases clipped from V and 7 bases from J, the junction kept 14 bases outside the gene matches. Germline CDR1 reads SGHTA; CDR2 reads FQGNSA. This CDR3 contains 19 residues.

This clonotype appeared a few times. The gene calls are TRBV7-6 and TRBJ2-7; D possibly corresponds to TRBD1 (7 bases). This CDR3 is built from 15 residues. Trimming took 5 bases from V and 6 from J, leaving 20 bases between them. From germline, CDR1 is SGHVS and CDR2 FNYEAQ. The CDR3 region has the DNA TGTGCCAGCAGCCCCCAATTGGAGGGGGCAATCGAGCAGTACTTC. It translates to CASSPQLEGAIEQYF.

The chain has TRBV19 and TRBJ1-2; 8 nucleotides line up with TRBD1. The CDR3 length is 14 residues. In germline, CDR1 is LNHDA, CDR2 SQIVND (reference sequence). V trimming: 4 bases; J trimming: 4 bases; junction bases outside the gene matches: 5. Written as DNA, the CDR3 is TGTGCCAGTAGTACCGAAGGGACAGGCTATGGCTACACCTTC. This gives the protein CASSTEGTGYGYTF. Using reference TRBV19 and TRBJ1-2 for the parts outside the CDR3, the full variable domain is DGGITQSPKYLFRKEGQNVTLSCEQNLNHDAMYWYRQDPGQGLRLIYYSQIVNDFQKGDIAEGYSVSREKKESFPLTVTSAQKNPTAFYLCASSTEGTGYGYTFGSGTRLTVV.

The V call is TRBV12-3 or TRBV12-4, the J call TRBJ2-7; D tentatively fits TRBD1 or TRBD2 (6 bases each). The CDR3 totals 15 residues. The V end was cut by 0 bases, the J end by 5 bases, with 14 bases between. This chain's CDR3 is CASSLALGGPDEQYF. The CDR3 DNA reads TGTGCCAGCAGTTTAGCGCTAGGGGGGCCAGACGAGCAGTACTTC.

This clonotype has more than one count but fewer than ten. This may stem from a read error, because a much larger clone lies one nucleotide away. This rearrangement joins TRBV7-9 to TRBJ1-1, with TRBD1 identical over 8 bases. CDR1 is SEHNR, CDR2 FQNEAQ, per germline (reference sequence). The CDR3 runs 14 residues. After removal of 1 base from V and 4 bases from J, the junction contained 2 bases not matched to a gene. Here the CDR3 DNA reads TGTGCCAGCAGCTTAGGACAGGGGACCACTGAAGCTTTCTTT. Amino acids: CASSLGQGTTEAFF.

DNA of the CDR3: TGTGCCAGCATCTCGATTGGGACAAATGAAGGCTACACCTTC. Protein sequence: CASISIGTNEGYTF. This chain uses TRBV6-6 with TRBJ1-2, with D possibly being TRBD1 (6 bases). This CDR3 has 14 residues. V was trimmed by 7 bases and J by 8 bases, leaving 20 bases between them. Germline CDR1 is MNHNY and CDR2 is SVGAGI (reference sequence).

This chain links TRBV20-1 with TRBJ1-1, with TRBD1 matching over 7 bases. Germline CDR1 and CDR2: DFQATT and SNEGSKA (reference sequence). J gave up 6 bases and V 0 bases, and 7 bases lay outside the gene matches. The CDR3 is made up of 14 amino acids. The CDR3 reads CSARDGGGGAEAFF. The CDR3 region has the DNA TGCAGTGCTAGAGATGGCGGAGGGGGCGCTGAAGCTTTCTTT.

The rearrangement uses TRBV6-2 or TRBV6-3 and TRBJ2-5; 10 bases match TRBD2. Trimming took 2 bases from V and 1 from J; bases not matched to a gene: 1. Germline assignment: CDR1 MNHEY and CDR2 SVGEGT. The CDR3 has 15 amino acids. CDR3 nucleotides: TGTGCCAGCAGTTACGGGACTAGCGTCCAAGAGACCCAGTACTTC. It specifies CASSYGTSVQETQYF.